Listed below are T cell receptor beta chains from one sample, sequenced in a study of graft-versus-host responses after intestinal transplantation. Here immunoSEQ multiplex PCR was the method, and the copy in TCRdb shows in-frame clones only, minus some. The sample has 65,000 to 85,000 clones; 80% to 95% are singletons. This specimen consisted of bone marrow, obtained less than 750 days after intestinal transplantation. These receptors originate from a human patient who received an intestinal transplant, so some T cells may come from the graft donor. Both conserved end residues are part of each CDR3. Fields, in order: J gene, clone size, D gene, V gene, CDR3 protein, CDR3 DNA. D genes are given only for firm matches. For some rows the clone size is stated as once, few or many, or as a class when expanded; others skip it.

J: TRBJ1-6
size: NA
D: TRBD1
V: TRBV6-6
CDR3: CASSYSDRGSNSPLHF
DNA: TGTGCCAGCAGTTACTCGGACAGGGGGTCAAATTCACCCCTCCACTTT

J: TRBJ1-1
size: NA
D: NA
V: TRBV27
CDR3: CASSWLGDTEAFF
DNA: TGTGCCAGCAGTTGGTTGGGAGACACTGAAGCTTTCTTT

J: TRBJ2-3
size: NA
D: NA
V: TRBV7-9
CDR3: CASSLTGGGTSTDTQYF
DNA: TGTGCCAGCAGCTTAACCGGAGGAGGAACTAGCACAGATACGCAGTATTTT

J: TRBJ1-4
size: NA
D: NA
V: TRBV27
CDR3: CASSRDGFNEKLFF
DNA: TGTGCCAGCAGCCGGGACGGATTTAATGAAAAACTGTTTTTT

J: TRBJ2-3
size: NA
D: TRBD2
V: TRBV28
CDR3: CASSSPTSGETDTQYF
DNA: TGTGCCAGCAGTTCCCCCACTAGCGGGGAGACAGATACGCAGTATTTT

J: TRBJ1-2
size: NA
D: TRBD1
V: TRBV7-9
CDR3: CASSSSDRNYGYTF
DNA: TGTGCCAGCAGCTCCTCGGACAGGAACTATGGCTACACCTTC

J: TRBJ2-3
size: NA
D: TRBD1
V: TRBV18
CDR3: CASSPGTGLTDTQYF
DNA: TGTGCCAGCTCACCGGGGACAGGGCTCACAGATACGCAGTATTTT

J: TRBJ2-7
size: NA
D: TRBD1
V: TRBV6-5
CDR3: CASSYPGQGSWEQYF
DNA: TGTGCCAGCAGTTACCCGGGACAGGGATCGTGGGAGCAGTACTTC

J: TRBJ1-1
size: NA
D: NA
V: TRBV7-6
CDR3: CASSLAQNTEAFF
DNA: TGTGCCAGCAGCTTAGCTCAGAACACTGAAGCTTTCTTT

J: TRBJ2-1
size: NA
D: TRBD1
V: TRBV10-2
CDR3: CASMDRSSYNEQFF
DNA: TGCGCCAGCATGGACAGGAGCTCCTACAATGAGCAGTTCTTC

J: TRBJ2-5
size: NA
D: TRBD2
V: TRBV9
CDR3: CASSVDGGSKMETQYF
DNA: TGTGCCAGCAGCGTAGACGGCGGGAGTAAAATGGAGACCCAGTACTTC

J: TRBJ2-5
size: NA
D: TRBD1
V: TRBV5-1
CDR3: CASSSLTGQETQYF
DNA: TGCGCCAGCAGCTCACTGACAGGGCAAGAGACCCAGTACTTC

J: TRBJ2-7
size: once
D: TRBD1
V: TRBV14
CDR3: CASNPGTGVYEQYF
DNA: TGTGCCAGCAACCCCGGGACAGGGGTCTACGAGCAGTACTTC

J: TRBJ2-5
size: NA
D: TRBD2
V: TRBV6-5
CDR3: CASKILAGGRETQYF
DNA: TGTGCCAGCAAAATACTAGCGGGGGGCCGGGAGACCCAGTACTTC

J: TRBJ1-6
size: NA
D: TRBD1
V: TRBV13
CDR3: CASSLGTGGRSPLHF
DNA: TGTGCCAGCAGCTTAGGGACAGGGGGCCGATCACCCCTCCACTTT

J: TRBJ1-3
size: NA
D: NA
V: TRBV30
CDR3: CAWSWGGSSGNTIYF
DNA: TGTGCCTGGAGTTGGGGTGGGAGCTCTGGAAACACCATATATTTT